These T cell receptor beta chains were read from a single sample in a study of T cells in Graves' hyperthyroidism and ophthalmopathy. MiXCR was run by TCRdb on the multiplex PCR reads, yielding one entry per CDR3 protein. The profile shows around 690,000 distinct CDR3 sequences, roughly a sixth of them singletons. Input material: blood. These receptors came from a man aged 50 to 60 with Graves' hyperthyroidism. The CDR3 runs from the conserved cysteine through the conserved F or W. Fields, in order: clone size, V gene, D gene, J gene, CDR3 protein, CDR3 DNA. D genes are given only for firm matches. Clone size appears in some rows only: once, few, many, or a class for an expanded clone.

clone size: many
V gene: TRBV7-7
D gene: TRBD1
J gene: TRBJ2-1
CDR3 protein: CASSPGSTGQGIEQFF
CDR3 DNA: TGTGCTAGCAGCCCCGGGTCAACGGGACAGGGTATTGAGCAGTTCTTC

clone size: many
V gene: TRBV7-8
D gene: TRBD1
J gene: TRBJ2-5
CDR3 protein: CASSTTGMETQYF
CDR3 DNA: TGTGCCAGCAGCACGACAGGGATGGAGACCCAGTACTTC

clone size: .
V gene: TRBV10-3
D gene: .
J gene: TRBJ2-2
CDR3 protein: CAISGVGGSSTGELFF
CDR3 DNA: TGTGCCATCTCCGGGGTCGGAGGATCGAGCACCGGGGAGCTGTTTTTT

clone size: once
V gene: TRBV5-1
D gene: .
J gene: TRBJ1-1
CDR3 protein: CASSWEQSRTDAFF
CDR3 DNA: TGCGCCAGCAGCTGGGAACAGAGTCGCACTGATGCTTTCTTT

clone size: many
V gene: TRBV10-3
D gene: .
J gene: TRBJ2-7
CDR3 protein: CAISESAAHEQYF
CDR3 DNA: TGTGCCATCAGTGAGTCGGCCGCGCACGAGCAGTACTTC

clone size: many
V gene: TRBV6-1
D gene: .
J gene: TRBJ2-7
CDR3 protein: CASSRAVGVSFLDEQYF
CDR3 DNA: TGTGCCAGCAGCCGCGCTGTCGGTGTCAGCTTCCTGGACGAGCAGTACTTC

clone size: few
V gene: TRBV7-9
D gene: TRBD1
J gene: TRBJ1-2
CDR3 protein: CASSLGRTGGGYTF
CDR3 DNA: TGTGCCAGCAGCTTAGGGAGGACAGGCGGGGGCTACACCTTC

clone size: many
V gene: TRBV11-2
D gene: .
J gene: TRBJ2-1
CDR3 protein: CASSLEKVSYNEQFF
CDR3 DNA: TGTGCCAGCAGCTTAGAAAAGGTCTCCTACAATGAGCAGTTCTTC

clone size: .
V gene: TRBV14
D gene: .
J gene: TRBJ1-4
CDR3 protein: CASSPWPDTGNMFF
CDR3 DNA: TGTGCCAGCAGCCCCTGGCCAGATACAGGGAATATGTTTTTT

clone size: many
V gene: TRBV2
D gene: .
J gene: TRBJ1-1
CDR3 protein: CASSDEVNTEAFF
CDR3 DNA: TGTGCCAGCAGTGATGAAGTGAACACTGAAGCTTTCTTT

clone size: .
V gene: TRBV7-3
D gene: .
J gene: TRBJ1-6
CDR3 protein: CASSGGEVLENSPLHF
CDR3 DNA: TGTGCCAGCAGCGGTGGGGAGGTTTTGGAAAATTCACCCCTCCACTTT

clone size: .
V gene: TRBV9
D gene: TRBD2
J gene: TRBJ2-1
CDR3 protein: CASSASGSGNEQFF
CDR3 DNA: TGTGCCAGCAGCGCTAGCGGGAGTGGCAATGAGCAGTTCTTC

clone size: .
V gene: TRBV6-5
D gene: .
J gene: TRBJ1-1
CDR3 protein: CASSYRAEWVITEAFF
CDR3 DNA: TGTGCCAGCAGTTACAGGGCTGAGTGGGTAATCACTGAAGCTTTCTTT

clone size: .
V gene: TRBV4-3
D gene: TRBD1
J gene: TRBJ1-2
CDR3 protein: CASSQDYAGTAYGYTF
CDR3 DNA: TGCGCCAGCAGCCAAGACTATGCAGGGACAGCGTATGGCTACACCTTC